This record concerns one TCR beta chain sequence. This sample was included in a study of shared clonotypes between healthy human individuals. CD45RO-negative, CCR7-positively selected cells formed the naive CD8 fraction, excluding terminally differentiated effector memory CD45RA+ cells. CDR1 is GTSNPN and CDR2 is SVGIG in the germline V gene (reference sequence). Between the trimmed V and J ends, which lost 4 bases and 8 bases, there was a span of 24 bases. The CDR3 spans 16 residues. Profiling relied on immunoSEQ multiplex PCR, and the TCRdb table lists in-frame clones only, not all of them. Among 1.5 million to 2.5 million clones listed, about 95% were seen once.

Sample: naive CD8+ T cells sorted from blood. The V call is TRBV30, the J call TRBJ1-3, with D possibly being TRBD1 (5 bases). The clonotype originates from a man aged 18 to 29 in good health. The CDR3 here is CAWIPRLAGKTYTIYF. DNA for the CDR3: TGTGCCTGGATTCCCCGGTTGGCAGGGAAGACGTACACCATATATTTT.